These 32 T cell receptor beta chains came from one sample sequenced in a study of blood T cell repertoires in COVID-19. Assay used: immunoSEQ multiplex PCR; TCRdb lists only in-frame clones, some missing. The table includes approximately 400,000 clones, about 90% detected once. Sequenced input: peripheral blood. The receptors shown here come from a middle-aged man with acute or convalescent COVID-19.

V gene TRBV7-9 combines with J gene TRBJ2-3; D may be TRBD2 (6 bases). CDR1 is SEHNR and CDR2 is FQNEAQ in the germline V gene (reference sequence). V shed 3 bases and J shed 6 bases, with 16 bases lying between them. The CDR3 spans 15 residues. In DNA form, the CDR3 reads TGTGCCAGCAGCTTGACTAGTTTCAGGGTCGATACGCAGTATTTT. Translation gives CASSLTSFRVDTQYF.

The chain has TRBV9 and TRBJ1-1; 10 positions match TRBD1. V shed 2 bases, J shed 1 base, and the junction held 8 bases outside the gene matches. The germline CDR1 and CDR2 sequences are SGDLS and YYNGEE. The CDR3 runs to 17 residues. The CDR3, as DNA: TGTGCCAGCAGCGTGAGACAGGGGGCGATTCGGAACACTGAAGCTTTCTTT. The encoded protein is CASSVRQGAIRNTEAFF.

The chain couples TRBV2 to TRBJ1-1; D perhaps matches TRBD1 (6 bases). Trimming took 5 bases from V and 0 from J, leaving 10 bases between them. The germline CDR1 and CDR2 sequences are SNHLY and FYNNEI. The CDR3 spans 14 residues. The CDR3 loop reads CASSPGQMNTEAFF. The CDR3 DNA reads TGTGCCAGCAGTCCGGGACAAATGAACACTGAAGCTTTCTTT.

The chain has TRBV11-2 and TRBJ2-3; D is perhaps TRBD1 (6 bases). Germline loops: CDR1 SGHAT, CDR2 FQNNGV. Trimming left V 5 bases short and J 2 bases short, with 17 bases between. The CDR3 extends over 16 amino acids. The CDR3 DNA is TGTGCCAGCAGCAAGTCAGGGGCCCCACTCACAGATACGCAGTATTTT. Translated: CASSKSGAPLTDTQYF.

This clone was counted between two and nine times. The chain carries TRBV27 and TRBJ2-7, with TRBD1 identical over 7 bases. V was clipped by 6 bases and J by 3 bases; unmatched bases: 14. Germline lookup yields CDR1 MNHEY and CDR2 SMNVEV (reference sequence). The CDR3 extends over 16 amino acids. CDR3 region: CASSPSRGKGDYEQYF. DNA of the CDR3: TGTGCCAGCAGCCCGAGCAGGGGGAAGGGGGACTACGAGCAGTACTTC.

This chain joins TRBV28 and TRBJ2-1; 7 positions agree with TRBD2. There are 15 residues in the CDR3. The trim removed 7 bases at V and 5 bases at J, leaving 11 bases unmatched. The germline V gene has CDR1 MDHEN and CDR2 SYDVKM. The CDR3 DNA reads TGTGCCAGCAACCCTGGATTAGCGGGCAACAATGAGCAGTTCTTC. Its translation: CASNPGLAGNNEQFF.

The sample holds one count of this clone. V usage is TRBV28 and J usage is TRBJ2-1; 7 bases fit TRBD1. Germline V gene sequence: CDR1 MDHEN, CDR2 SYDVKM. The V and J ends lost 4 bases and 6 bases, in that order; junction bases with no gene match: 18. The CDR3 runs to 18 residues. In nucleotides, the CDR3 is TGTGCCAGCAGTTCATTTACCGCCTACAGGGGTTTGTCCAATGAGCAGTTCTTC. Its translation is CASSSFTAYRGLSNEQFF.

The CDR3 bases are TGTGCCAGTAGTATTAGTACAGGGGTCTTCAACTATGGCTACACCTTC. It yields the protein CASSISTGVFNYGYTF. The chain has TRBV19 and TRBJ1-2; 7 bases map to TRBD1. Germline CDR1 LNHDA, CDR2 SQIVND (reference sequence). V lost 3 bases to trimming and J lost 2 bases; unmatched junction nucleotides: 9. The CDR3 totals 16 residues.

V usage is TRBV5-6 and J usage is TRBJ1-1, with D possibly being TRBD1 (6 bases). The CDR3 loop spans 16 amino acids. V gave up 0 bases and J gave up 1 base, with 13 bases separating them. Germline CDR1 is SGHDT and CDR2 is YYEEEE. The chain's CDR3 is CASSLAGGATNTEAFF. The CDR3 nucleotides are TGTGCCAGCAGCTTGGCGGGGGGGGCCACGAACACTGAAGCTTTCTTT.

This chain joins TRBV27 and TRBJ2-1, with 8 bases matching TRBD1. The J segment lost 7 bases and the V segment lost 5 bases, leaving 13 bases of the junction unmatched. Germline V gene data show CDR1 as MNHEY and CDR2 as SMNVEV (reference sequence). This CDR3 comprises 16 residues. Written as DNA, the CDR3 is TGTGCCAGCAGTCTCGTTCAACGGACAGGGCGGAATGAGCAGTTCTTC. As protein: CASSLVQRTGRNEQFF.

The rearrangement joins TRBV12-3 or TRBV12-4 to TRBJ2-7, with D hard to call. This CDR3 spans 12 amino acids. V lost 3 bases, J lost 3 bases, and 6 bases lay in between. The CDR3 is CASSFSHYEQYF. The CDR3 DNA is TGTGCCAGCAGTTTTTCCCACTACGAGCAGTACTTC.

The chain is built from TRBV6-5 and TRBJ1-6; no firm D call. CDR1 and CDR2 from the germline V gene are MNHEY and SVGAGI. V shed 6 bases and J shed 6 bases, with 15 bases lying between them. The CDR3 sequence is 15 residues long. The CDR3 nucleotides read TGTGCCAGCAGCACCGCAGTCGCGGGTAATTCACCCCTCCACTTT. Amino acid sequence: CASSTAVAGNSPLHF.

The chain links TRBV19 to TRBJ2-1, with 14 bases lining up with TRBD2. Germline-derived CDR1 and CDR2 are LNHDA and SQIVND (reference sequence). After removal of 5 bases from V and 9 bases from J, the junction contained 3 bases not matched to a gene. The CDR3 has 14 residues. CDR3 protein: CASSVGLAGGEQFF. As DNA, the CDR3 is TGTGCCAGTAGTGTTGGACTAGCGGGAGGTGAGCAGTTCTTC.

This clone was picked up one time. V usage is TRBV19 and J usage is TRBJ1-3, with D unclear. Germline V CDR1 and CDR2: LNHDA, SQIVND (reference sequence). V lost 1 base and J lost 4, with 11 bases in between. The CDR3 covers 15 residues. CDR3: CASSIGALFGNTIYF. The CDR3 DNA reads TGTGCCAGTAGTATAGGGGCTCTGTTCGGAAACACCATATATTTT.

The chain carries TRBV27 and TRBJ2-7; 10 nucleotides agree with TRBD1. Germline loops: CDR1 MNHEY, CDR2 SMNVEV (reference sequence). The CDR3 is 14 residues long. V was clipped by 4 bases and J by 4 bases; unmatched bases: 4. In DNA, the CDR3 is TGTGCCAGCAGTTGGGGACAGGGGTGGTACGAGCAGTACTTC. It specifies CASSWGQGWYEQYF.

The chain recombines TRBV11-2 with TRBJ1-5, with TRBD1 identical over 7 bases. V shed 5 bases and J 7 bases; nucleotides not matched to a gene: 11. Germline lookup yields CDR1 SGHAT and CDR2 FQNNGV. The CDR3 covers 15 residues. CDR3 residues: CASSKGQSELQPQHF. Here the CDR3 DNA reads TGTGCCAGCAGCAAGGGACAGTCGGAGTTGCAGCCCCAGCATTTT.

V usage is TRBV19 and J usage is TRBJ2-7; the match to TRBD2 covers 12 bases. This CDR3 region has 17 residues. The V gene end was trimmed by 1 base and the J gene end by 2 bases; junction bases not matched to a gene: 6. From germline, CDR1 is LNHDA and CDR2 SQIVND (reference sequence). CDR3 protein: CASSIARTSGKPYEQYF. The CDR3 region has the DNA TGTGCCAGTAGTATAGCTCGGACTAGCGGGAAACCCTACGAGCAGTACTTC.

The V and J genes are TRBV7-2 and TRBJ2-7, with D possibly TRBD1 on 6 matching bases. Trimming pared 2 bases from V and 3 bases from J, leaving 11 bases between. This CDR3 is 14 amino acids long. Germline CDR1 SGHTA, CDR2 FQGNSA. DNA of the CDR3: TGTGCCAGCAGCTTACAGGGGCCGGGCTACGAGCAGTACTTC. The encoded protein is CASSLQGPGYEQYF.

With respect to this clone: The same CDR3 is also encoded by other DNA sequences in this sample. The chain couples TRBV7-8 to TRBJ1-5, with 8 bases lining up with TRBD1. Germline assignment: CDR1 SGHVS and CDR2 FQNEAQ. The CDR3 covers 14 residues. Unmatched junction bases numbered 0, after V lost 1 base and J lost 4 bases. CDR3 nucleotide sequence: TGTGCCAGCAGCTTAGGGACAGGGAATCAGCCCCAGCATTTT. Residues: CASSLGTGNQPQHF.

This chain connects TRBV6-5 to TRBJ1-2, with D perhaps matching TRBD1 (5 bases). Germline assignment: CDR1 MNHEY and CDR2 SVGAGI. This CDR3 region has 12 residues. Trimming removed 6 bases at V and 4 bases at J, with 9 bases between. DNA for the CDR3: TGTGCCAGCAGCACAGGTCCCTATGGCTACACCTTC. As protein: CASSTGPYGYTF.

The rearrangement uses TRBV13 and TRBJ2-3, with 13 positions matching TRBD2. CDR1 is PRHDT and CDR2 is FYEKMQ in the germline V gene (reference sequence). Trimming cost V 5 bases and J 4 bases; bases outside gene matches: 21. The CDR3 is 21 residues long. CDR3 loop: CASSERGRLAGGGEGPDTQYF. CDR3 bases: TGTGCCAGCAGCGAAAGAGGGCGACTAGCGGGAGGAGGTGAGGGCCCAGATACGCAGTATTTT.

The chain carries TRBV19 and TRBJ1-5; 8 bases match TRBD1. The CDR3 covers 18 residues. V dropped 1 base and J dropped 0; count of bases not matched to a gene: 8. Germline lookup yields CDR1 LNHDA and CDR2 SQIVND (reference sequence). CDR3 sequence reads: CASSIAGTGEPSNQPQHF. The CDR3 DNA reads as TGTGCCAGTAGTATAGCCGGGACAGGAGAACCTAGCAATCAGCCCCAGCATTTT.

The rearrangement links TRBV15 to TRBJ1-4; D is undetermined. This CDR3 contains 15 residues. CDR1 is LNHNV, CDR2 YYDKDF, per germline (reference sequence). V lost 4 bases, J lost 0 bases, and 9 bases lay in between. The CDR3 DNA sequence: TGTGCCACCAGCACCACACTAGCAACTAATGAAAAACTGTTTTTT. It yields the protein CATSTTLATNEKLFF. Together with reference TRBV15 and TRBJ1-4, the CDR3 gives the full variable domain: DAMVIQNPRYQVTQFGKPVTLSCSQTLNHNVMYWYQQKSSQAPKLLFHYYDKDFNNEADTPDNFQSRRPNTSFCFLDIRSPGLGDTAMYLCATSTTLATNEKLFFGSGTQLSVL.

The V gene is TRBV5-1, the J gene TRBJ1-6; TRBD1 matches at 9 bases. Losses at the gene ends were 3 bases for V and 8 bases for J; bases not matched to a gene: 6. From germline, CDR1 is SGHRS and CDR2 YFSETQ. The CDR3 consists of 15 residues. The CDR3 DNA reads as TGCGCCAGCAGCTCGGGGACAGGGAGGGATTCACCCCTCCACTTT. It yields the protein CASSSGTGRDSPLHF.

This sequence joins TRBV12-3 or TRBV12-4 and TRBJ2-1, with D perhaps matching TRBD1 (7 bases). Trimming shortened V by 8 bases and J by 8 bases, and 13 bases separated the two germline ends. The CDR3 contains 12 residues. The CDR3 loop reads CASETRGDEQFF. The DNA of the CDR3 is TGTGCCAGCGAAACCAGGGGGGATGAGCAGTTCTTC.

This clone was recorded only once. Other DNA sequences in this specimen translate into the identical CDR3. The J gene is TRBJ1-3, the V gene TRBV9, with no clear D. The CDR3 runs 14 residues. V gave up 2 bases and J gave up 0 bases, with 6 bases separating them. Germline V gene sequence: CDR1 SGDLS, CDR2 YYNGEE. In DNA form, the CDR3 reads TGTGCCAGCAGCGTGCGGAGCTCTGGAAACACCATATATTTT. Translation gives CASSVRSSGNTIYF.

This sequence joins TRBV6-2 or TRBV6-3 and TRBJ2-6; 7 bases are a match to TRBD1. Per the germline V gene, CDR1 is MNHEY and CDR2 is SVGEGT. V gave up 4 bases and J gave up 2 bases; unmatched junction bases: 8. CDR3 length: 17 amino acids. The CDR3 DNA is TGTGCCAGCAGTTCCCCGCAGGGGGTCCCTGGGGCCAACGTCCTGACTTTC. Its protein is CASSSPQGVPGANVLTF.

The J gene is TRBJ2-5, the V gene TRBV6-6; 8 bases are shared with TRBD2. Unmatched junction bases numbered 8, after V lost 6 bases and J lost 2 bases. The CDR3 consists of 15 residues. Germline V CDR1 and CDR2: MNHNY, SVGAGI (reference sequence). The chain's CDR3 is CASSRGLGTQETQYF. The CDR3 DNA follows: TGTGCCAGCAGCCGGGGACTAGGCACACAAGAGACCCAGTACTTC.

The rearrangement links TRBV5-1 to TRBJ1-2, with D perhaps matching TRBD1 (5 bases). Trimming stripped 4 bases from V and 10 bases from J, with 17 bases between. CDR3 length: 13 residues. Germline CDR1 and CDR2: SGHRS and YFSETQ. In DNA, the CDR3 is TGCGCCAGCAGCAGACCGACGACGGGGGACTACACCTTC. It specifies CASSRPTTGDYTF. Based on the CDR3 plus reference TRBV5-1 and TRBJ1-2, the full variable domain is KAGVTQTPRYLIKTRGQQVTLSCSPISGHRSVSWYQQTPGQGLQFLFEYFSETQRNKGNFPGRFSGRQFSNSRSEMNVSTLELGDSALYLCASSRPTTGDYTFGSGTRLTVV.

This chain connects TRBV4-2 to TRBJ1-1, with D possibly being TRBD1 (6 bases). The CDR3 is made up of 15 amino acids. Germline CDR1 reads LGHNA; CDR2 reads YNFKEQ. Trimming took 3 bases from V and 4 from J, leaving 15 bases between them. The CDR3 spells CASSQRGFVGTEAFF. The DNA for the CDR3 is TGTGCCAGCAGCCAGAGGGGGTTTGTGGGCACTGAAGCTTTCTTT.

This clone was picked up a small number of times. The V call is TRBV4-3, the J call TRBJ1-6, with 10 bases that match TRBD1. From germline, CDR1 is LGHNA and CDR2 YSLEER. V gave up 4 bases and J gave up 13 bases; unmatched junction bases: 13. There are 16 residues in the CDR3. The CDR3 spells CASSRGTGDSMAPLHF. In DNA form, the CDR3 reads TGCGCCAGCAGCCGAGGGACAGGGGATAGTATGGCGCCCCTCCACTTT.

CDR3 protein: CASSPDRAPSNYGYTF. As DNA, the CDR3 is TGTGCCAGCAGCCCCGACAGGGCCCCGTCTAACTATGGCTACACCTTC. The V gene is TRBV27, the J gene TRBJ1-2; 7 nucleotides agree with TRBD1. The trim removed 6 bases at V and 0 bases at J, leaving 10 bases unmatched. Per germline, CDR1 MNHEY and CDR2 SMNVEV (reference sequence). The CDR3 has 16 residues.